This T cell receptor (beta chain) was recorded in a study of cytomegalovirus exposure and HLA in healthy donors. Study overall: For the roughly 400 genotyped donors, approximately 83% fell within the Caucasian-associated ancestry cluster. Whole-study results and caveats: What a later analysis showed was that several of the most significant clusters appeared linked to common viral pathogens.

Concerning this clone: Its target is not known.

This CDR3 region has 12 residues. The germline CDR1 and CDR2 sequences are LNHDA and SQIVND (reference sequence). With 60 Vbeta and 13 Jbeta primers, the PCR was carried out. Generated by immunoSEQ multiplex PCR, the TCRdb table keeps only in-frame clones and is missing some. The data hold roughly 150,000 clones, with under 70% observed a single time. Material: PBMCs. The sequence was obtained from a man under 40 in good health and CMV-seropositive. V gene TRBV19 combines with J gene TRBJ1-5; 8 nucleotides align to TRBD1. The CDR3 sequence is CGTGGTDQPQHF. CDR3 bases: TGTGGCACAGGGGGGACCGACCAGCCCCAGCATTTT.